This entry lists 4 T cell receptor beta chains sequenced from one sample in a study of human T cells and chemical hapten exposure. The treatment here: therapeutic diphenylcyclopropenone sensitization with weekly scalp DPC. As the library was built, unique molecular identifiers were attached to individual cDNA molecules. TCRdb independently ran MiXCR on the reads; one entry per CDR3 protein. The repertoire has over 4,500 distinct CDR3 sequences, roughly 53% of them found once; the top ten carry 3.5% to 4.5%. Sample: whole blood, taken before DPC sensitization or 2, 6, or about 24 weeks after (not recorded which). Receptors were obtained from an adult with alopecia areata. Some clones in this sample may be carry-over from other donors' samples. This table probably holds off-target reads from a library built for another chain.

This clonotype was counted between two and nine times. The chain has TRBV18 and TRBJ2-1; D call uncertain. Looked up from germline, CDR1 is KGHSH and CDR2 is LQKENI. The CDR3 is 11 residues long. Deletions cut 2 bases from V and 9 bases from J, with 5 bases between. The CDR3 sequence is CASSPDLEQFF. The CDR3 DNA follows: TGTGCCAGCTCACCAGATCTTGAGCAGTTCTTC.

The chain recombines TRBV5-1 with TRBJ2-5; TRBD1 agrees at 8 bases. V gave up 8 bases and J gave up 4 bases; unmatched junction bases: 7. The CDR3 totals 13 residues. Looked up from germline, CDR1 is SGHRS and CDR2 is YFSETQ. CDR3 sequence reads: CASRTGFVETQYF. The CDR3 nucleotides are TGCGCCAGTCGGACAGGGTTTGTAGAGACCCAGTACTTC.

CDR3 sequence reads: CASSRIGGAAKETQYF. The DNA for the CDR3 is TGCGCCAGCAGCCGGATCGGGGGGGCCGCAAAAGAGACCCAGTACTTC. V and J are TRBV5-1 and TRBJ2-5; 8 bases align to TRBD2. This CDR3 region has 16 residues. Germline V gene data show CDR1 as SGHRS and CDR2 as YFSETQ. J lost 3 bases, V lost 4 bases, and 11 bases had no gene match.

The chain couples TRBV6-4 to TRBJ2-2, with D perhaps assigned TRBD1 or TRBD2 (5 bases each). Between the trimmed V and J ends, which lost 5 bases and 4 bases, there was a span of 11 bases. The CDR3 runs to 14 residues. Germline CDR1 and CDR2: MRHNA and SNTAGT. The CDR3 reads CASSPNGGTGELFF. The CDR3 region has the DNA TGTGCCAGCAGTCCCAATGGGGGCACCGGGGAGCTGTTTTTT.